The 28 T cell receptor beta chains presented below share a single source sample, sequenced in a study of T cell repertoires in cytomegalovirus infection. Each CDR3 protein is one row after TCRdb ran MiXCR on the reads. Of 130,000 or so distinct CDR3 sequences listed, roughly 6% are singletons. Input material: PBMCs. The receptors stem from a human donor in good health (CMV status not recorded). Some clones in this sample may be carry-over from other donors' samples.

At least ten counts were recorded for this clonotype. An end of the junction differs from the germline gene, which may be a read error. The chain recombines TRBV12-3 or TRBV12-4 with TRBJ2-4, with a possible D match to TRBD1 (6 bases). The CDR3 extends over 16 amino acids. The CDR3 loop is CASSLGPRGTKSIQYF. The CDR3 DNA follows: TGTGCCAGCAGTTTAGGGCCGAGGGGGACAAAAAGCATTCAGTACTTC.

This clonotype has at least ten counts. V is TRBV20-1 and J is TRBJ2-5; 7 bases line up with TRBD1. Germline assignment: CDR1 DFQATT and CDR2 SNEGSKA (reference sequence). The CDR3 extends over 11 amino acids. V lost 6 bases and J lost 5; bases outside the gene matches: 3. The CDR3 is CSATRGETQYF. DNA for the CDR3: TGCAGTGCGACCAGGGGGGAGACCCAGTACTTC.

This clonotype was recorded at least ten times. J is TRBJ2-2 and V is TRBV7-3; 7 nucleotides line up with TRBD2. The junction had 3 bases not matched to a gene; V was cut back by 5 bases and J by 0 bases. CDR1 SGHTA and CDR2 FQGTGA come from the germline V gene. The length of the CDR3 is 15 residues. Here the CDR3 DNA reads TGTGCCAGCAGCAGAGCGGGGTCGAACACCGGGGAGCTGTTTTTT. This encodes CASSRAGSNTGELFF. Variable domain in full (rest from reference TRBV7-3 and TRBJ2-2): GAGVSQTPSNKVTEKGKYVELRCDPISGHTALYWYRQSLGQGPEFLIYFQGTGAADDSGLPNDRFFAVRPEGSVSTLKIQRTERGDSAVYLCASSRAGSNTGELFFGEGSRLTVL.

To note about this clonotype: A much larger clone differs by one base, so this may be a read error. The CDR3 region has the DNA TGTGCCAGCAGCCGAGGACTAGCGGGGGAGTGGGAGACCCGGTACTTC. Translated: CASSRGLAGEWETRYF. The chain has TRBV7-9 and TRBJ2-5, with 13 bases that match TRBD2. This CDR3 spans 16 amino acids. Germline lookup yields CDR1 SEHNR and CDR2 FQNEAQ (reference sequence).

This clonotype was counted at least ten times. CDR3 DNA sequence: TGCAGCGTTGTTATGAGCGGGGAGCTGTTTTTT. Encoded protein: CSVVMSGELFF. This chain links TRBV29-1 with TRBJ2-2; D ambiguous. The V gene's germline CDR1 is SQVTM and CDR2 ANQGSEA. The CDR3 runs 11 residues. Trimming left V 4 bases short and J 7 bases short, with 7 bases between.

This clonotype was counted many times. The chain recombines TRBV7-9 with TRBJ1-1, with TRBD1 matching over 9 bases. CDR3 size: 16 residues. Germline trimming cut 5 bases from V and 5 bases from J; bases unmatched to any gene: 12. Germline V lookup: CDR1 SEHNR, CDR2 FQNEAQ (reference sequence). This chain's CDR3 is CASSHTGGGLGTEAFF. For the CDR3, the DNA is TGTGCCAGCAGCCATACAGGGGGCGGCTTGGGGACTGAAGCTTTCTTT.

Ten or more counts support this clonotype. This chain links TRBV15 with TRBJ2-1; 7 bases are a match to TRBD1. This CDR3 region has 15 residues. Germline V gives CDR1 LNHNV, CDR2 YYDKDF (reference sequence). V shed 1 base and J 6 bases; nucleotides not matched to a gene: 6. The CDR3 coding sequence is TGTGCCACCAGCAGAGGTGGGGGACAGTCCAATGAGCAGTTCTTC. Its translation: CATSRGGGQSNEQFF.

V gene TRBV11-2 combines with J gene TRBJ2-7; 13 positions agree with TRBD2. The CDR3 contains 18 residues. Germline CDR1 is SGHAT and CDR2 is FQNNGV. J lost 4 bases, V lost 2 bases, and 11 bases had no gene match. Here the CDR3 reads CASSLHSGLAGAKYEQYF. In DNA form, the CDR3 reads TGTGCCAGCAGCTTACATTCCGGACTAGCGGGGGCCAAATACGAGCAGTACTTC.

The chain employs TRBV20-1 and TRBJ2-1, with TRBD2 as a possible D gene (7 bases). Germline V lookup: CDR1 DFQATT, CDR2 SNEGSKA (reference sequence). V dropped 0 bases and J dropped 2 bases, with 11 bases sitting between them. This CDR3 contains 15 residues. The DNA for the CDR3 is TGCAGTGCTAGAGATGCGGGGGCCGCCTACAATGAGCAGTTCTTC. Protein sequence: CSARDAGAAYNEQFF.

Ten or more counts support this clonotype. The CDR3, as DNA: TGTGCCAGCAGTTACTCGGGACGGTTAGATTCACCCCTCCACTTT. Its protein product is CASSYSGRLDSPLHF. This chain connects TRBV6-6 to TRBJ1-6; possible D gene TRBD1, 5 bases. The CDR3 covers 15 residues. In germline, CDR1 is MNHNY, CDR2 SVGAGI (reference sequence). Trimming removed 0 bases from V and 8 bases from J, with 11 bases in between.

This clonotype was observed many times. The rearrangement links TRBV7-2 to TRBJ2-6; D is uncertain. CDR1 and CDR2 (germline): SGHTA, FQGNSA. This CDR3 has 15 residues. Deletions cut 4 bases from V and 2 bases from J, with 9 bases between. Here the CDR3 reads CASSSGWAGANVLTF. Here the CDR3 DNA reads TGTGCCAGCAGCTCCGGGTGGGCTGGGGCCAACGTCCTGACTTTC. Full variable domain (rest looked up from reference TRBV7-2 and TRBJ2-6): GAGVSQSPSNKVTEKGKDVELRCDPISGHTALYWYRQSLGQGLEFLIYFQGNSAPDKSGLPSDRFSAERTGGSVSTLTIQRTQQEDSAVYLCASSSGWAGANVLTFGAGSRLTVL.

This clonotype was detected ten times or more. The chain recombines TRBV7-2 with TRBJ1-2; D is possibly TRBD1 (5 bases). Trimming cost V 1 base and J 4 bases, with 10 bases left between them. From germline, CDR1 is SGHTA and CDR2 FQGNSA. This CDR3 is built from 14 residues. The CDR3 nucleotides are TGTGCCAGCAGCTTAGGGGTCCAGGGCTATGGCTACACCTTC. It encodes CASSLGVQGYGYTF.

The V and J genes are TRBV15 and TRBJ2-2, with 13 bases aligning to TRBD2. V shed 6 bases and J 5 bases; nucleotides not matched to a gene: 9. The CDR3 is 17 residues long. CDR1 and CDR2 (germline): LNHNV, YYDKDF (reference sequence). The CDR3 region is CATSRPGLAGFTGELFF. In nucleotides, the CDR3 is TGTGCCACCAGTAGACCGGGACTAGCGGGATTTACCGGGGAGCTGTTTTTT.

This clonotype was recorded at least ten times. V usage is TRBV7-2 and J usage is TRBJ1-1; weak D call: TRBD1 (6 bases). The germline CDR1 and CDR2 sequences are SGHTA and FQGNSA. The CDR3 has 14 amino acids. V was trimmed by 0 bases and J by 6 bases, leaving 11 bases between them. The CDR3 nucleotides read TGTGCCAGCAGCTTAGCGGGGGGGCCCTCTGAAGCTTTCTTT. Translation gives CASSLAGGPSEAFF.

This clonotype was observed many times. One end of the junction fails to match germline, which may point to a read error. The chain recombines TRBV7-8 with TRBJ1-2; weak D call: TRBD1 (6 bases). The germline V gene encodes CDR1 SGHVS and CDR2 FQNEAQ. The CDR3 runs to 13 residues. The CDR3 DNA follows: TGTGCCAGCAGCCCTACAGGGCCCTATAGCTACACCTTC. The encoded protein is CASSPTGPYSYTF.

This clonotype was detected ten times or more. The J gene is TRBJ1-1, the V gene TRBV29-1; no firm D call. Trimming took off 3 bases at V and 4 bases at J, with 15 bases between the two ends. The CDR3 spans 14 residues. The germline V gene has CDR1 SQVTM and CDR2 ANQGSEA. CDR3 DNA sequence: TGCAGCGTTGATGTGGGCCGGTTTGGCACTGAAGCTTTCTTT. Translating it yields CSVDVGRFGTEAFF. Looking up the rest from reference TRBV29-1 and TRBJ1-1 gives the full variable domain: SAVISQKPSRDICQRGTSLTIQCQVDSQVTMMFWYRQQPGQSLTLIATANQGSEATYESGFVIDKFPISRPNLTFSTLTVSNMSPEDSSIYLCSVDVGRFGTEAFFGQGTRLTVV.

This clonotype was found a few times. The chain employs TRBV6-5 and TRBJ1-1, with 7 bases fitting TRBD1. Per germline, CDR1 MNHEY and CDR2 SVGAGI. This CDR3 is 14 amino acids long. With V trimmed by 4 bases and J by 1 base, 3 bases remained unmatched. CDR3 bases: TGTGCCAGCAGTTTCGGGACAGCGAACACTGAAGCTTTCTTT. It specifies CASSFGTANTEAFF.

Many counts were recorded for this clonotype. This chain connects TRBV7-2 to TRBJ2-5; perhaps TRBD2 as D (5 bases). The CDR3 contains 16 residues. The germline V and J ends were trimmed by 0 bases and 7 bases, with 18 bases remaining between them. Germline V CDR1 and CDR2: SGHTA, FQGNSA. In DNA, the CDR3 is TGTGCCAGCAGCTTAGCGAGAACTGCGGGCGGCAGGACCCAGTACTTC. Protein product: CASSLARTAGGRTQYF.

This clonotype was observed many times. The chain carries TRBV7-2 and TRBJ2-3; D is perhaps TRBD1 (6 bases). The ends were cut back, 6 bases at V and 8 bases at J, with 12 bases in the middle. The CDR3 runs 12 residues. Germline V gene lookup returns CDR1 SGHTA and CDR2 FQGNSA. The CDR3 DNA reads as TGTGCCAGCAGTCACAGGGCGGGTACGCAGTATTTT. This translates into CASSHRAGTQYF.

The sample holds many counts of this clonotype. CDR3 nucleotide sequence: TGCGCCAGCAGCGACGGGACCGCCGTCCATTTGGACGAGCAGTACTTC. Protein product: CASSDGTAVHLDEQYF. The chain has TRBV5-1 and TRBJ2-7, with D perhaps assigned TRBD1 or TRBD2 (5 bases each). The V end was cut by 4 bases, the J end by 5 bases, with 22 bases between. Germline lookup yields CDR1 SGHRS and CDR2 YFSETQ. The CDR3 extends over 16 amino acids.

This clonotype was detected many times. The rearrangement joins TRBV12-3 or TRBV12-4 to TRBJ1-1, with a weak D call TRBD1 (6 bases). Trimming took off 7 bases at V and 0 bases at J, with 18 bases between the two ends. The CDR3 has 16 residues. CDR3 coding DNA: TGTGCCAGCACCCTCGTCGGGGGGCTGGTGAACACTGAAGCTTTCTTT. Its protein product is CASTLVGGLVNTEAFF.

This clonotype was recorded many times. The J gene is TRBJ2-5, the V gene TRBV14; D remains unclear. The germline gives CDR1 SGHDN, CDR2 FVKESK. The CDR3 covers 13 residues. V was trimmed by 1 base and J by 5 bases, leaving 8 bases between them. CDR3 residues: CASSQAMGETQYF. CDR3 DNA sequence: TGTGCCAGCAGCCAAGCAATGGGGGAGACCCAGTACTTC.

This clonotype was seen a few times. One junction end disagrees with the germline gene, perhaps due to a read error. The chain couples TRBV5-3 to TRBJ1-1; tentatively, D is TRBD1 (5 bases). TRBV5-3 is identified as an open reading frame with a role that is uncertain. The CDR3 has 14 amino acids. Written as DNA, the CDR3 is TGTGCCAGCAGCTTGCAGGGCAAAGACACTGAAGCTTTCTTT. This translates into CASSLQGKDTEAFF.

This clonotype was seen a few times. J is TRBJ2-7 and V is TRBV9; D is undetermined. The germline V gene encodes CDR1 SGDLS and CDR2 YYNGEE. CDR3 length: 13 residues. The germline V and J ends were trimmed by 3 bases and 6 bases, with 13 bases remaining between them. CDR3 nucleotide sequence: TGTGCCAGCAGCGCACGACCGGTCGGCGAGCAGTACTTC. Its translation: CASSARPVGEQYF. Variable domain in full (rest from reference TRBV9 and TRBJ2-7): DSGVTQTPKHLITATGQRVTLRCSPRSGDLSVYWYQQSLDQGLQFLIQYYNGEERAKGNILERFSAQQFPDLHSELNLSSLELGDSALYFCASSARPVGEQYFGPGTRLTVT.

This clonotype was seen at least ten times. The chain combines TRBV14 with TRBJ2-1; 13 nucleotides match TRBD2. V shed 0 bases and J 2 bases; nucleotides not matched to a gene: 4. The CDR3 is 18 residues long. Germline CDR1 SGHDN, CDR2 FVKESK. CDR3 in amino acids: CASSQDWTSGGAYNEQFF. The CDR3 DNA is TGTGCCAGCAGCCAAGATTGGACTAGCGGGGGCGCCTACAATGAGCAGTTCTTC.

The rearrangement uses TRBV19 and TRBJ1-1; D ambiguous. Germline loops: CDR1 LNHDA, CDR2 SQIVND (reference sequence). This CDR3 has 12 residues. Trimming cost V 3 bases and J 8 bases, with 10 bases left between them. CDR3 protein: CASSISFTEAFF. CDR3 nucleotides: TGTGCCAGTAGTATTAGTTTCACCGAAGCTTTCTTT.

This clonotype was counted only a few times. The chain has TRBV20-1 and TRBJ2-5; D unresolved. Between the trimmed V and J ends, which lost 0 bases and 3 bases, there was a span of 8 bases. Germline CDR1 is DFQATT and CDR2 is SNEGSKA (reference sequence). The CDR3 is 13 amino acids. The CDR3 spells CSARDGNEETQYF. CDR3 DNA: TGCAGTGCTAGAGATGGAAATGAAGAGACCCAGTACTTC.

The chain combines TRBV5-6 with TRBJ2-7, with 10 bases identical to TRBD2. This CDR3 comprises 18 residues. CDR1 is SGHDT, CDR2 YYEEEE, per germline. V trimming: 1 base; J trimming: 3 bases; junction bases outside the gene matches: 13. CDR3 DNA sequence: TGTGCCAGCAGCTTGTTCGCCACTAGCGGGGATTCTCGCTACGAGCAGTACTTC. It translates to CASSLFATSGDSRYEQYF.